These 21 T cell receptor beta chains came from one sample sequenced in a study of vaccination effects on CD4 cells after COVID-19. Antigens for these TCRs are unknown. Method: immunoSEQ multiplex PCR; TCRdb's copy keeps in-frame clones and lacks some. Of around 66,000 clones detected, approximately 71% appear once; the ten largest clones hold 3.7%. After expansion with viral peptide pools in the ViraFEST assay, antigen-specific CD4+ T cells were sequenced. The authors isolated CD4+ T cells after 10 days of culture. Negative nucleocapsid antibody tests before and after vaccination confirmed no previous SARS-CoV-2 infection. The source material was CD4+ T cells from PBMCs cultured with HCoV-OC43 spike peptides, sampled before COVID-19 vaccination. Noted subset: HCoV-OC43 spike overlapping peptide pool stimulation. The receptors shown here come from a human donor who received a COVID-19 vaccine.

The rearrangement joins TRBV4-1 to TRBJ1-2; weak D call: TRBD1 (5 bases). The germline V gene has CDR1 MGHRA and CDR2 YSYEKL. The CDR3 covers 15 residues. Trimming removed 1 base at V and 2 bases at J, with 11 bases between. As DNA, the CDR3 is TGCGCCAGCAGCCAAGGAGGAGGGGCGAACTATGGCTACACCTTC. Its translation: CASSQGGGANYGYTF.

The chain has TRBV24-1 and TRBJ2-2; D remains ambiguous. The CDR3 sequence is 12 residues long. The V and J ends lost 6 bases and 0 bases respectively, with 1 base between them. The germline V gene has CDR1 KGHDR and CDR2 SFDVKD. The CDR3 region is CATSTNTGELFF. In nucleotides, the CDR3 is TGTGCCACCAGTACGAACACCGGGGAGCTGTTTTTT.

The chain has TRBV5-1 and TRBJ1-1, with a tentative D call TRBD1 (6 bases). This CDR3 contains 15 residues. V was cut by 3 bases and J by 5 bases, with 17 bases left in between. CDR1 is SGHRS and CDR2 is YFSETQ in the germline V gene. The CDR3 DNA follows: TGCGCCAGCAGCTCCCCGGGACAAAGGATTACTGAAGCTTTCTTT. It encodes CASSSPGQRITEAFF.

The chain couples TRBV18 to TRBJ2-1, with D perhaps TRBD2 (5 bases). Deletions cut 1 base from V and 8 bases from J, with 12 bases between. Germline assignment: CDR1 KGHSH and CDR2 LQKENI. This CDR3 is 14 amino acids long. The CDR3 coding sequence is TGTGCCAGCTCACCACTTCCGGCGGGCGATGAGCAGTTCTTC. This translates into CASSPLPAGDEQFF.

Only one count was recorded for this clone. The CDR3 here is CASSLDGTLYNSPLHF. The CDR3 DNA is TGTGCCAGCAGCTTGGATGGGACTTTATATAATTCACCCCTCCACTTT. This sequence joins TRBV5-6 and TRBJ1-6, with D possibly TRBD1 on 5 matching bases. CDR3 length equals 16 residues. V lost 0 bases, J lost 4 bases, and 11 bases lay in between. CDR1 is SGHDT, CDR2 YYEEEE, per germline.

The chain joins TRBV9 to TRBJ2-4, with D possibly TRBD2 on 5 matching bases. V was pared by 6 bases and J by 1 base, with 17 bases between. CDR1 and CDR2 (germline): SGDLS, YYNGEE. The CDR3 sequence is 16 residues long. CDR3 loop: CASNGGYSDAKNIQYF. CDR3 sequence (DNA): TGTGCCAGCAACGGAGGATACAGCGATGCCAAAAACATTCAGTACTTC.

The gene calls are TRBV28 and TRBJ1-3; 7 bases align to TRBD1. V was clipped by 5 bases and J by 2 bases; unmatched bases: 9. In germline, CDR1 is MDHEN, CDR2 SYDVKM. The CDR3 spans 16 residues. The CDR3 region has the DNA TGTGCCAGCAGTACCCTAGACAGGGCCCCTGGAAACACCATATATTTT. Amino acid sequence: CASSTLDRAPGNTIYF.

In its sample, this clone was seen a few times. J is TRBJ2-3 and V is TRBV5-5; 12 positions match TRBD2. Germline V lookup: CDR1 SGHKS, CDR2 YYEKEE (reference sequence). The junction had 11 bases not matched to a gene; V was cut back by 4 bases and J by 14 bases. The length of the CDR3 is 14 residues. The CDR3 DNA is TGTGCCAGCAGCACTGGGACTAGCGGGCAAAAGAGGTATTTT. This translates into CASSTGTSGQKRYF.

The chain combines TRBV29-1 with TRBJ2-3, with 12 bases matching TRBD2. J was trimmed by 8 bases and V by 7 bases; bases with no gene match: 13. Germline CDR1 reads SQVTM; CDR2 reads ANQGSEA. This CDR3 has 15 amino acids. The CDR3 DNA sequence: TGCAGCGGTGTGACTAGCGGGGGCCCTTCCGGTACGCAGTATTTT. The encoded protein is CSGVTSGGPSGTQYF.

This clone appeared a single time. The chain carries TRBV4-1 and TRBJ2-5; 8 bases map to TRBD1. The germline gives CDR1 MGHRA, CDR2 YSYEKL. This CDR3 contains 14 residues. J gave up 1 base and V 4 bases, and 2 bases lay outside the gene matches. The CDR3 coding sequence is TGCGCCAGCAGCCCGGACAGGGTCCAAGAGACCCAGTACTTC. Protein sequence: CASSPDRVQETQYF.

V is TRBV5-1 and J is TRBJ2-1; 7 positions agree with TRBD2. Trimming removed 4 bases from V and 9 bases from J; junction bases left unmatched: 16. CDR3 length equals 16 residues. The germline gives CDR1 SGHRS, CDR2 YFSETQ. As DNA, the CDR3 is TGCGCCAGCAGCGGATCACTAGCGTCGGCAGGCTTTGAGCAGTTCTTC. This encodes CASSGSLASAGFEQFF.

The V gene is TRBV5-1, the J gene TRBJ2-2; 7 nucleotides agree with TRBD1. Germline CDR1 SGHRS, CDR2 YFSETQ. V was pared by 1 base and J by 0 bases, with 3 bases of the junction left unmatched. This CDR3 has 16 amino acids. The CDR3 is CASSLRTGPNTGELFF. The CDR3 nucleotides read TGCGCCAGCAGCTTGCGGACAGGCCCGAACACCGGGGAGCTGTTTTTT.

The rearrangement links TRBV6-2 or TRBV6-3 to TRBJ1-2; 8 bases align to TRBD1. The CDR3 is 13 amino acids. The V segment lost 6 bases and the J segment 5 bases; nucleotides outside the gene matches: 5. Germline CDR1 is MNHEY and CDR2 is SVGEGT. The CDR3 nucleotides read TGTGCCAGCAGCCTCCGGACAGGGTATGGCTACACCTTC. Residues: CASSLRTGYGYTF.

This chain links TRBV5-1 with TRBJ1-2, with 7 bases matching TRBD1. Trimming at V came to 1 base and at J to 9 bases, leaving 6 bases not matched to a gene. The germline V gene encodes CDR1 SGHRS and CDR2 YFSETQ. The CDR3 loop spans 13 amino acids. The CDR3 protein is CASSLTGEWSYTF. The CDR3 DNA is TGCGCCAGCAGCTTGACAGGGGAGTGGAGCTACACCTTC. The variable domain in full, completed from reference TRBV5-1 and TRBJ1-2, reads KAGVTQTPRYLIKTRGQQVTLSCSPISGHRSVSWYQQTPGQGLQFLFEYFSETQRNKGNFPGRFSGRQFSNSRSEMNVSTLELGDSALYLCASSLTGEWSYTFGSGTRLTVV.

This clone was observed a single time. V and J are TRBV6-5 and TRBJ1-2; TRBD1 agrees at 7 bases. This CDR3 contains 13 residues. V lost 2 bases, J lost 8 bases, and 5 bases stayed unmatched. CDR1 is MNHEY and CDR2 is SVGAGI in the germline V gene. The CDR3 region is CASSYDRVQGYTF. The DNA for the CDR3 is TGTGCCAGCAGTTACGACAGGGTTCAAGGCTACACCTTC.

V is TRBV18 and J is TRBJ1-6; the D is unclear. V lost 2 bases to trimming and J lost 3 bases, with 8 bases between them. The CDR3 extends over 15 amino acids. From germline, CDR1 is KGHSH and CDR2 LQKENI. CDR3 sequence reads: CASSPERNYNSPLHF. DNA for the CDR3: TGTGCCAGCTCACCAGAGCGGAACTATAATTCACCCCTCCACTTT. Full variable domain (outside the CDR3, taken from reference TRBV18 and TRBJ1-6): NAGVMQNPRHLVRRRGQEARLRCSPMKGHSHVYWYRQLPEEGLKFMVYLQKENIIDESGMPKERFSAEFPKEGPSILRIQQVVRGDSAAYFCASSPERNYNSPLHFGNGTRLTVT.

The rearrangement links TRBV5-1 to TRBJ1-4; the D gene is possibly TRBD1 (6 bases). Trimming shortened V by 4 bases and J by 8 bases, and 15 bases separated the two germline ends. The germline V gene encodes CDR1 SGHRS and CDR2 YFSETQ. The CDR3 length is 14 residues. DNA for the CDR3: TGCGCCAGCAGCAGTACAGGGATCCAGGAAAAACTGTTTTTT. Translating it yields CASSSTGIQEKLFF.

The chain combines TRBV4-1 with TRBJ1-2; D not resolved. CDR1 is MGHRA and CDR2 is YSYEKL in the germline V gene. V gave up 0 bases and J gave up 6 bases, with 8 bases separating them. The CDR3 has 13 amino acids. CDR3 nucleotides: TGCGCCAGCAGCCAAGATTCCTACCATGGCTACACCTTC. Its protein is CASSQDSYHGYTF.

This clone appeared a few times. This chain links TRBV6-2 or TRBV6-3 with TRBJ2-5, with TRBD2 as a possible D gene (6 bases). CDR1 MNHEY and CDR2 SVGEGT come from the germline V gene. The CDR3 spans 18 residues. The V gene lost 6 bases and the J gene lost 2 bases, with 25 bases spanning the gap. The CDR3 bases are TGTGCCAGCAGCCCTGACATCGGGGGAAAAAACACACAAGAGACCCAGTACTTC. Protein: CASSPDIGGKNTQETQYF.

J is TRBJ2-2 and V is TRBV7-4; D is unclear. The CDR3 contains 15 residues. Germline assignment: CDR1 SGHVT and CDR2 SQSDAQ. Trimming shortened V by 4 bases and J by 6 bases, and 15 bases separated the two germline ends. The CDR3, as DNA: TGTGCCAGCAGCTGTCGGCTAGTTTTTCCCGGGGAGCTGTTTTTT. This encodes CASSCRLVFPGELFF.

This chain joins TRBV6-2 or TRBV6-3 and TRBJ2-1; no clear D. V dropped 4 bases and J dropped 6 bases, with 7 bases sitting between them. Germline V CDR1 and CDR2: MNHEY, SVGEGT. The CDR3 has 12 amino acids. In DNA, the CDR3 is TGTGCCAGCAGTTTAAACTCCAATGAGCAGTTCTTC. Translating it yields CASSLNSNEQFF.